The 10 T cell receptor beta chains below all came from one sample that was sequenced in a study of T cell repertoires in cytomegalovirus infection. A single record per CDR3 protein comes from TCRdb applying MiXCR to the reads. The sample yields under 200,000 distinct CDR3 sequences, 9.5% seen once. The sample was PBMCs. These receptors came from a human donor in good health (CMV status not recorded). Some clones in this sample may be carry-over from other donors' samples.

This clonotype was observed at least ten times. V usage is TRBV7-2 and J usage is TRBJ1-6; D gene uncertain. This CDR3 has 14 amino acids. V lost 1 base and J lost 7, with 8 bases in between. CDR1 is SGHTA and CDR2 is FQGNSA in the germline V gene. The CDR3 loop is CASSLDPKNSPLHF. The CDR3 DNA sequence: TGTGCCAGCAGCTTAGATCCTAAAAATTCACCCCTCCACTTT.

Many counts were recorded for this clonotype. This chain joins TRBV7-6 and TRBJ2-7, with 7 nucleotides matching TRBD1. The germline V gene encodes CDR1 SGHVS and CDR2 FNYEAQ. The CDR3 is 20 amino acids. Trimming at V came to 4 bases and at J to 2 bases, leaving 23 bases not matched to a gene. CDR3 amino acids: CASSSTLRHLQGPTPYEQYF. DNA of the CDR3: TGTGCCAGCAGCTCTACCTTAAGACACCTACAGGGGCCGACGCCCTACGAGCAGTACTTC.

This clonotype was detected ten times or more. The V and J genes are TRBV7-2 and TRBJ2-5, with 7 nucleotides matching TRBD2. V was clipped by 5 bases and J by 5 bases; unmatched bases: 11. Per the germline V gene, CDR1 is SGHTA and CDR2 is FQGNSA. The CDR3 is 15 amino acids. The CDR3 coding sequence is TGTGCCAGCAGCCCGGGGGGACTCGGGGGGGAGACCCAGTACTTC. It translates to CASSPGGLGGETQYF.

This clonotype was counted many times. The chain couples TRBV29-1 to TRBJ2-5; 10 positions agree with TRBD2. V lost 5 bases to trimming and J lost 9 bases; unmatched junction nucleotides: 6. There are 12 residues in the CDR3. Germline CDR1 SQVTM, CDR2 ANQGSEA. The CDR3 spells CSVSGRDGAQYF. CDR3 DNA sequence: TGCAGCGTTAGCGGGAGGGATGGGGCCCAGTACTTC.

This clonotype was counted only a few times. The rearrangement uses TRBV24-1 and TRBJ2-1; 12 positions match TRBD2. The CDR3 is made up of 17 amino acids. The V segment lost 3 bases and the J segment 9 bases; nucleotides outside the gene matches: 11. Germline V gene sequence: CDR1 KGHDR, CDR2 SFDVKD. The CDR3 DNA reads TGTGCCACCAGTGATCCCCTTGGACTAGCGGGACTAGGTGAGCAGTTCTTC. Amino acid sequence: CATSDPLGLAGLGEQFF.

This clonotype was picked up a small number of times. This chain links TRBV4-3 with TRBJ2-5; 11 nucleotides line up with TRBD2. V lost 0 bases to trimming and J lost 1 base; unmatched junction nucleotides: 7. Germline V lookup: CDR1 LGHNA, CDR2 YSLEER. This CDR3 contains 18 residues. The CDR3 reads CASSQDPLAGASQETQYF. CDR3 in DNA: TGCGCCAGCAGCCAAGATCCACTAGCGGGGGCCTCCCAAGAGACCCAGTACTTC.

This clonotype was found many times. The chain has TRBV6-1 and TRBJ2-7; the D gene is possibly TRBD1 (5 bases). CDR1 MNHNS and CDR2 SASEGT come from the germline V gene. The CDR3 sequence is 14 residues long. Trimming stripped 7 bases from V and 0 bases from J, with 13 bases between. CDR3 DNA sequence: TGTGCCAGCATCCCAGACAGTTTCTCCTACGAGCAGTACTTC. It yields the protein CASIPDSFSYEQYF.

The rearrangement joins TRBV28 to TRBJ2-1; 9 positions match TRBD2. The CDR3 length is 15 residues. The V segment lost 2 bases and the J segment 8 bases; nucleotides outside the gene matches: 7. Per the germline V gene, CDR1 is MDHEN and CDR2 is SYDVKM. The DNA for the CDR3 is TGTGCCAGCAGTTTAATTCTAGCGGGGCGGGATGAGCAGTTCTTC. This translates into CASSLILAGRDEQFF.

The rearrangement uses TRBV20-1 and TRBJ1-2; D may be TRBD1 (5 bases). This CDR3 has 13 amino acids. CDR1 is DFQATT and CDR2 is SNEGSKA in the germline V gene (reference sequence). Deletions cut 5 bases from V and 7 bases from J, with 17 bases between. The CDR3 DNA is TGCAGTGCTGCCCGGGGCGAGGTGCGTGGCTACACCTTC. Translated, it gives CSAARGEVRGYTF.

This clonotype turned up a few times. The genes are TRBV6-2 or TRBV6-3 and TRBJ1-3, with TRBD1 matching over 7 bases. Germline V lookup: CDR1 MNHEY, CDR2 SVGEGT. The CDR3 contains 15 residues. Germline trimming cut 4 bases from V and 8 bases from J; bases unmatched to any gene: 11. The chain's CDR3 is CASSFRGTARDTIYF. CDR3 DNA: TGTGCCAGCAGTTTCCGCGGGACAGCGCGGGACACCATATATTTT.